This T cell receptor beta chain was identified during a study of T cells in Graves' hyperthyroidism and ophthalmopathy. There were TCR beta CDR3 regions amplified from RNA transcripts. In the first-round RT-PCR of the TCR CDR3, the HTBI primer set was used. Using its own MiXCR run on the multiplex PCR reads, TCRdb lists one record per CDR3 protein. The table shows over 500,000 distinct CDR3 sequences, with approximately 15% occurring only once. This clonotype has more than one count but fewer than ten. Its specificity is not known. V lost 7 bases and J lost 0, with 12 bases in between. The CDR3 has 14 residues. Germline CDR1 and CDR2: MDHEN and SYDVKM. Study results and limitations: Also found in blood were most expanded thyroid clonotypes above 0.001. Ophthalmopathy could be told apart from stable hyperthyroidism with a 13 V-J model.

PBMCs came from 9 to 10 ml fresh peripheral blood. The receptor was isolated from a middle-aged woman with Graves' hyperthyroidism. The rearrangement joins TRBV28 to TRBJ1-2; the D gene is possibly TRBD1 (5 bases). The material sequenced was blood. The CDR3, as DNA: TGTGCCAGCACCGAAGGGGTAACTAACTATGGCTACACCTTC. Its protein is CASTEGVTNYGYTF.